This T cell receptor beta chain stems from a study of early T cells in non-severe SARS-CoV-2 infection. Study-level background: Sequencing of unsorted whole blood was done on bulk RNA, leaving chains unpaired.

TCRdb processed the 5' RACE reads anew with MiXCR; each CDR3 protein has one entry. This table has tens of thousands of distinct CDR3 sequences, around 14% appearing once. The germline V gene has CDR1 SGHTA and CDR2 FQGNSA. The CDR3 consists of 12 residues. V was shortened by 5 bases and J by 6 bases, with 9 bases between the two germline ends. This clonotype has at least ten counts. The specimen was whole blood. J is TRBJ2-3 and V is TRBV7-2; no definite D call. The clonotype comes from an adult who was a healthcare worker with PCR-confirmed SARS-CoV-2 infection or an uninfected control (not recorded which). The CDR3 DNA reads as TGTGCCAGCAGCCCTTACGGGGATACGCAGTATTTT. The encoded protein is CASSPYGDTQYF.